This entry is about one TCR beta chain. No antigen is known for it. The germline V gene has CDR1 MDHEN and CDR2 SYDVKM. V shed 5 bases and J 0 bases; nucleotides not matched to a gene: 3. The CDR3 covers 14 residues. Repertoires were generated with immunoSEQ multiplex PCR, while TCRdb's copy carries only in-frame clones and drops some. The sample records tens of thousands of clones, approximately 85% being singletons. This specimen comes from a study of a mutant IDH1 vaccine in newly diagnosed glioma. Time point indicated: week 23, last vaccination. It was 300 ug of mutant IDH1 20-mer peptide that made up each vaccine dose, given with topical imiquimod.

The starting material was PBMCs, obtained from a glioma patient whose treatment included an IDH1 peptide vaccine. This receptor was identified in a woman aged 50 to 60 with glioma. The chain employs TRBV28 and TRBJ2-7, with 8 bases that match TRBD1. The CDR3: CASSLQGASYEQYF. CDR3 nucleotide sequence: TGTGCCAGCAGTCTCCAGGGGGCCTCCTACGAGCAGTACTTC.